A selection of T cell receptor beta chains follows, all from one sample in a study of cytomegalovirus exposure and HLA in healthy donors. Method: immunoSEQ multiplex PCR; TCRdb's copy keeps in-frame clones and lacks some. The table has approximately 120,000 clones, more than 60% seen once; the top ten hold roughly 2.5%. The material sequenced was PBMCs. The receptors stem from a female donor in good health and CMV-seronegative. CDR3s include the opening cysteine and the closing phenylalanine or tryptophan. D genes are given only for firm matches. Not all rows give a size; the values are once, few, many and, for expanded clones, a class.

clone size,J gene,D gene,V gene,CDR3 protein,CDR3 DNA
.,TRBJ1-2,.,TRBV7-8,CASSLNWGLYGYTF,TGTGCCAGCAGCTTAAACTGGGGCCTCTATGGCTACACCTTC
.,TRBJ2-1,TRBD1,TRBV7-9,CASSLIDRGRTEQFF,TGTGCCAGCAGCTTAATAGACAGGGGAAGGACTGAGCAGTTCTTC
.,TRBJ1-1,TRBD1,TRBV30,CACGVGRGISEAFF,TGTGCCTGCGGAGTGGGCAGGGGGATTAGTGAAGCTTTCTTT
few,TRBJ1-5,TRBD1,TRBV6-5,CASSRQGGQPQHF,TGTGCCAGCAGTCGACAGGGTGGTCAGCCCCAGCATTTT
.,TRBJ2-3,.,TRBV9,CASSAGGGGGSTDTQYF,TGTGCCAGCAGCGCCGGTGGTGGCGGGGGCAGCACAGATACGCAGTATTTT
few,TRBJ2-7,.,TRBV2,CASTGGDSYEQYF,TGTGCCAGCACGGGCGGGGACTCCTACGAGCAGTACTTC
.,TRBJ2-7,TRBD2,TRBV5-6,CASSLEGLAGGNYYEQYF,TGTGCCAGCAGCTTGGAAGGACTAGCGGGGGGAAACTACTACGAGCAGTACTTC
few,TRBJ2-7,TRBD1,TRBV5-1,CASSGDRVYEQYF,TGCGCCAGCAGCGGTGACAGGGTCTACGAGCAGTACTTC
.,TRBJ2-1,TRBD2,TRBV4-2,CASSQDASGRYNEQFF,TGTGCCAGCAGCCAAGACGCCAGCGGGAGATACAATGAGCAGTTCTTC
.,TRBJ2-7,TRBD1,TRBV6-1,CAVDQDRGGDEQYF,TGTGCTGTGGACCAGGACAGGGGGGGGGACGAGCAGTACTTC
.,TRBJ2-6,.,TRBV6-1,CASSEVGADSTSF,TGTGCCAGCAGTGAAGTAGGGGCTGACAGTACCTCTTTC
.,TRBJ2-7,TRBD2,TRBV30,CAWSRGDPSSYEQYF,TGTGCCTGGAGTCGGGGGGACCCAAGCTCCTACGAGCAGTACTTC
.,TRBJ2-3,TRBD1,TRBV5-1,CASSFPGQGGDTQYF,TGCGCCAGCAGCTTCCCCGGACAGGGGGGAGATACGCAGTATTTT
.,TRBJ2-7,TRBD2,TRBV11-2,CASSYSGGAYEQYF,TGTGCCAGCAGTTATAGCGGGGGGGCGTACGAGCAGTACTTC
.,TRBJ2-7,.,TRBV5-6,CASSLNSRGTYEQYF,TGTGCCAGCAGCTTAAATTCAAGGGGAACCTACGAGCAGTACTTC
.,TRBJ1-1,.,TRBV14,CASSRERGSAEAFF,TGTGCCAGCAGCCGGGAACGGGGGTCCGCTGAAGCTTTCTTT
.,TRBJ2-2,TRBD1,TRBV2,CASIRDRGNTGELFF,TGTGCCAGCATCAGGGACAGGGGGAACACCGGGGAGCTGTTTTTT
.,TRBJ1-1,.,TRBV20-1,CSATDSGKAFF,TGCAGTGCTACGGACAGTGGGAAAGCTTTCTTT